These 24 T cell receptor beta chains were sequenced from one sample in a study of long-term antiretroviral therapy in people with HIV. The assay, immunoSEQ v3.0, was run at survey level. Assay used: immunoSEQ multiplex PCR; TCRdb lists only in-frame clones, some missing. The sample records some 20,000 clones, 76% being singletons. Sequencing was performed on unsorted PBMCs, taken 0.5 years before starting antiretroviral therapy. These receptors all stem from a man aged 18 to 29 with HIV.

As DNA, the CDR3 is TGTGCCAGCAGGGGGACAGGGAACTATGGCTACACCTTC. Amino acid sequence: CASRGTGNYGYTF. V is TRBV2 and J is TRBJ1-2, with 9 bases fitting TRBD1. The CDR3 totals 13 residues. With 6 bases clipped from V and 2 bases from J, the junction kept 1 base outside the gene matches. The V gene's germline CDR1 is SNHLY and CDR2 FYNNEI.

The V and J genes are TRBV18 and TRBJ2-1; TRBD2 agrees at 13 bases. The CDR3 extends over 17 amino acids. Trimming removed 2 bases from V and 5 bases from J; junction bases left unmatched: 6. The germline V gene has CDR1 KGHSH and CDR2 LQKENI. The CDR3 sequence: CASSPTTSGGGHNEQFF. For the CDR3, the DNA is TGTGCCAGCTCACCAACAACTAGCGGGGGGGGTCACAATGAGCAGTTCTTC. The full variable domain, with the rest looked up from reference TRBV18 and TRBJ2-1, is NAGVMQNPRHLVRRRGQEARLRCSPMKGHSHVYWYRQLPEEGLKFMVYLQKENIIDESGMPKERFSAEFPKEGPSILRIQQVVRGDSAAYFCASSPTTSGGGHNEQFFGPGTRLTVL.

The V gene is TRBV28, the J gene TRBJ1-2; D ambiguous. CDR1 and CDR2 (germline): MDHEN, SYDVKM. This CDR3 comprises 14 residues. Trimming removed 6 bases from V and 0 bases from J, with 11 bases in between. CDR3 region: CASRQDGTNYGYTF. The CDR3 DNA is TGTGCCAGCAGGCAAGACGGCACTAACTATGGCTACACCTTC.

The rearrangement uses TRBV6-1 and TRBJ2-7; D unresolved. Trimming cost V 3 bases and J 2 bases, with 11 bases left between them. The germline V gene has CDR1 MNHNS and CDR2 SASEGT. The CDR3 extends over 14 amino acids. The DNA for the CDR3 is TGTGCCAGCAGTGAGGTGGACGAAACCTACGAGCAGTACTTC. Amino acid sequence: CASSEVDETYEQYF.

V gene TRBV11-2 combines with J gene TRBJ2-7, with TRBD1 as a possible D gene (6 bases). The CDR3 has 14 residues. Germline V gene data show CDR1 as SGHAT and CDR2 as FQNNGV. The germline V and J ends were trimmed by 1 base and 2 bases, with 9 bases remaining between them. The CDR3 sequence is CASSLGGQAYEQYF. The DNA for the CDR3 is TGTGCCAGCAGCTTAGGGGGACAAGCCTACGAGCAGTACTTC.

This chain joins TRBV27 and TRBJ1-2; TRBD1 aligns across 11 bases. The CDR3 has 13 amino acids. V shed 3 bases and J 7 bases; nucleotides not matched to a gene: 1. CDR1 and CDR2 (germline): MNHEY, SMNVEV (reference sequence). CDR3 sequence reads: CASSLGTGGGYTF. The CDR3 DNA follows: TGTGCCAGCAGTTTGGGGACAGGGGGTGGCTACACCTTC.

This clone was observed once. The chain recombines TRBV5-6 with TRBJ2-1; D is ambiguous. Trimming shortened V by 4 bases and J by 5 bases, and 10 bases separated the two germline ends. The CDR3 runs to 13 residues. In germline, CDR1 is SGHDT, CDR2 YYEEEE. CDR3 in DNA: TGTGCCAGCAGCCTCAGACCGAACAATGAGCAGTTCTTC. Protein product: CASSLRPNNEQFF.

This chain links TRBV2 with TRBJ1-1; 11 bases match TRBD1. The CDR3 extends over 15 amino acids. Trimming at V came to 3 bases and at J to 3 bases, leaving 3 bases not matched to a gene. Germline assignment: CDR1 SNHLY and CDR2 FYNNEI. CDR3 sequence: CASSEGTGGDTEAFF. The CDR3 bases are TGTGCCAGCAGTGAGGGGACAGGGGGGGACACTGAAGCTTTCTTT.

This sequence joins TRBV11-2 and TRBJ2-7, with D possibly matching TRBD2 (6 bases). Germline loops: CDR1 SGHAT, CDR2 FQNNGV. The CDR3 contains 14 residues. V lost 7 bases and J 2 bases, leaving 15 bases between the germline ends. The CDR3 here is CASTIGTGAYEQYF. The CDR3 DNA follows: TGTGCCAGCACCATAGGGACGGGAGCCTACGAGCAGTACTTC.

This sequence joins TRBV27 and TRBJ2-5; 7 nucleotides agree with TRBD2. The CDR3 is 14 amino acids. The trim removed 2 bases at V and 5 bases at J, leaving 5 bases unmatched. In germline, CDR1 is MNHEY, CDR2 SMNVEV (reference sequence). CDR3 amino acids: CASSLMAGVETQYF. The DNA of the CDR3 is TGTGCCAGCAGTTTAATGGCGGGGGTTGAGACCCAGTACTTC.

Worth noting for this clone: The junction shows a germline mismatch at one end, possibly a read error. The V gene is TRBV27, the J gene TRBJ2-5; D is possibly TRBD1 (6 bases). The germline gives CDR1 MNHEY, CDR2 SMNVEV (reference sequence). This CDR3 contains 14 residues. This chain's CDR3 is CAGRQGWDAETQYF. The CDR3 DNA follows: TGTGCCGGCAGGCAGGGGTGGGATGCAGAGACCCAGTACTTC.

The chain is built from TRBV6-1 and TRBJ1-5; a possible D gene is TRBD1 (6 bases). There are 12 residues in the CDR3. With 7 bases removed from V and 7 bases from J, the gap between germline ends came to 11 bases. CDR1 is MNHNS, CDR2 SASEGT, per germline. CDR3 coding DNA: TGTGCCAGCAAGCAGGGGTTGCAGCCCCAGCATTTT. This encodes CASKQGLQPQHF.

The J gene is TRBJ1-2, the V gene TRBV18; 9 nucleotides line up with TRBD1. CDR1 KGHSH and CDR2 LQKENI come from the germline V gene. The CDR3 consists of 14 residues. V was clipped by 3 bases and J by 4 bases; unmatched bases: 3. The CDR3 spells CASSPGTGTYGYTF. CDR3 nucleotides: TGTGCCAGCTCACCCGGGACAGGGACCTATGGCTACACCTTC.

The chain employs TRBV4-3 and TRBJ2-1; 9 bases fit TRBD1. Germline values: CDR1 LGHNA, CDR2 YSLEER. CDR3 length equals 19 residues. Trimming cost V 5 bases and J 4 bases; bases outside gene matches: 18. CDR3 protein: CASSLSWGTGNSPYNEQFF. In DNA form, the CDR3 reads TGCGCCAGCAGCTTATCCTGGGGGACAGGGAATAGTCCATACAATGAGCAGTTCTTC.

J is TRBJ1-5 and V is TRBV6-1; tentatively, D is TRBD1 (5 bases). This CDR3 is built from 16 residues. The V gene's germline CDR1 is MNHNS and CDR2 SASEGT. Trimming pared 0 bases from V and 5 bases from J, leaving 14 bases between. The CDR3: CASSEAPRGRDQPQHF. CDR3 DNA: TGTGCCAGCAGTGAAGCGCCCCGGGGGAGGGATCAGCCCCAGCATTTT.

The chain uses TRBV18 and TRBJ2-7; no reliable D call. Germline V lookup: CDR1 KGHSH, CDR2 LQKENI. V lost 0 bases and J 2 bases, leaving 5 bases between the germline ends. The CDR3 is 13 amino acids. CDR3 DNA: TGTGCCAGCTCACCACCGGATACCTACGAGCAGTACTTC. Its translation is CASSPPDTYEQYF.

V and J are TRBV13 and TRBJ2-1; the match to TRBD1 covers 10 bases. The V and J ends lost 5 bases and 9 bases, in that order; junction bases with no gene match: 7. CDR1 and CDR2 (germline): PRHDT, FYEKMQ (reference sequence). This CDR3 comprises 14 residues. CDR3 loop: CASSQGTGVGEQFF. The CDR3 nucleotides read TGTGCCAGCAGCCAAGGGACAGGGGTGGGTGAGCAGTTCTTC.

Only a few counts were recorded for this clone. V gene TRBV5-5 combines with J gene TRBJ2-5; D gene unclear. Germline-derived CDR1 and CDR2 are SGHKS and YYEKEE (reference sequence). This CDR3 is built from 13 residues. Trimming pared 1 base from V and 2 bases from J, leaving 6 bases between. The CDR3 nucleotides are TGTGCCAGCAGCTTGCTGGCACAAGAGACCCAGTACTTC. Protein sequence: CASSLLAQETQYF.

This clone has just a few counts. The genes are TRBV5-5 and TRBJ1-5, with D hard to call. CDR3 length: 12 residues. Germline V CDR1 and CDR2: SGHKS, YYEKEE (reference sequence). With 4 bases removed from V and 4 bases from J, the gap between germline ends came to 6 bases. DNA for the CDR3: TGTGCCAGCAGCCCCTATAATCAGCCCCAGCATTTT. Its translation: CASSPYNQPQHF.

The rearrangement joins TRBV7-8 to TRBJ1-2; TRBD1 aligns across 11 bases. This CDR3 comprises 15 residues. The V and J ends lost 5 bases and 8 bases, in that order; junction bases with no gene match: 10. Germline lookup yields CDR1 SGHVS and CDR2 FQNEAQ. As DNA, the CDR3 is TGTGCCAGCAGCCTCAAAAGGACAGGGGGCTTAGGCTACACCTTC. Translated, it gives CASSLKRTGGLGYTF.

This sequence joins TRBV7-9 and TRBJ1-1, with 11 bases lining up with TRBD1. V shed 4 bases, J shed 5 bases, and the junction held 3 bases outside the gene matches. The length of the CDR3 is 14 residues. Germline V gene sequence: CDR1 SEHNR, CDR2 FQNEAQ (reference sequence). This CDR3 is CASSYGTGGTEAFF. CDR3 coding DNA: TGTGCCAGCAGCTACGGGACAGGGGGGACTGAAGCTTTCTTT. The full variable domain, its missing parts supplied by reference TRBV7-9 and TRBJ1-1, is DTGVSQNPRHKITKRGQNVTFRCDPISEHNRLYWYRQTLGQGPEFLTYFQNEAQLEKSRLLSDRFSAERPKGSFSTLEIQRTEQGDSAMYLCASSYGTGGTEAFFGQGTRLTVV.

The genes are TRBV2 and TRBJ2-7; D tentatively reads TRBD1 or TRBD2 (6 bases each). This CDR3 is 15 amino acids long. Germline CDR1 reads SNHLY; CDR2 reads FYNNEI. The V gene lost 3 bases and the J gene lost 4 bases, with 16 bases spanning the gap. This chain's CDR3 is CASSEARGVRYEQYF. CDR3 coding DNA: TGTGCCAGCAGTGAGGCTAGGGGGGTCAGGTACGAGCAGTACTTC. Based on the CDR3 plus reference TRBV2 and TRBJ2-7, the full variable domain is EPEVTQTPSHQVTQMGQEVILRCVPISNHLYFYWYRQILGQKVEFLVSFYNNEISEKSEIFDDQFSVERPDGSNFTLKIRSTKLEDSAMYFCASSEARGVRYEQYFGPGTRLTVT.

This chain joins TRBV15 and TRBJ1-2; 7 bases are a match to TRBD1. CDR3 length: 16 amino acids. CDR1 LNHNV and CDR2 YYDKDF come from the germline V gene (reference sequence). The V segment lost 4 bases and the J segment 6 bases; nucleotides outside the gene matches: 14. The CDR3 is CATSKGTEALLDGYTF. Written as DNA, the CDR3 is TGTGCCACCAGCAAAGGGACAGAGGCGCTCCTCGATGGCTACACCTTC.

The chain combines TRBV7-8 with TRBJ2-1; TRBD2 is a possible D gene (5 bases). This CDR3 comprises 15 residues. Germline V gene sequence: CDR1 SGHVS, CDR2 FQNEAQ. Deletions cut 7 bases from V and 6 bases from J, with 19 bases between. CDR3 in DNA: TGTGCCAGCAACCCCCGACTACGACGCTCCAATGAGCAGTTCTTC. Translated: CASNPRLRRSNEQFF.